The following is a T cell receptor (beta chain) sequence with its context. Its specificity is not known. This sample is drawn from a study of OX40 agonist ivuxolimab in advanced cancers. On the study more broadly: Patients were dosed with the agonistic anti-OX40 (CD134) antibody ivuxolimab. General study findings and limits: Several nonresponders also turned out to have low normalized T-cell clonal expansion. Specificity for antigen went undetermined in the expanded peripheral T cells.

Germline V gene sequence: CDR1 SGDLS, CDR2 YYNGEE. The V gene lost 0 bases and the J gene lost 7 bases, with 11 bases spanning the gap. The length of the CDR3 is 14 residues. The protocol was immunoSEQ multiplex PCR, while the TCRdb copy is restricted to in-frame clones and leaves out a portion. This sample yields about 88,000 clones, of which approximately 85% are seen a single time; approximately 0.2% belongs to the top ten. This chain uses TRBV9 with TRBJ1-5; weak D call: TRBD1 (5 bases). The source is an adult with an advanced solid tumor such as melanoma, head and neck, liver or kidney cancer. The source was CD4+ or CD8+ T cells sorted from blood, collected in a trial of the OX40 agonist ivuxolimab. The CDR3 bases are TGTGCCAGCAGCGTAGACGGGGCGGGACAGCCCCAGCATTTT. It yields the protein CASSVDGAGQPQHF.